The table lists the clone carrying this TCR beta chain with many counts. The data stem from a study of regulatory T cells in long-lasting Graves disease. Time point here: newly diagnosed GD, antithyroid drugs for less than 3 months. Construction of the TCR library relied on RNA isolated from PBMCs. The CDR3 length is 14 residues. CDR1 is SGDLS and CDR2 is YYNGEE in the germline V gene. V lost 3 bases to trimming and J lost 7 bases, with 13 bases between them. Building the TCR beta libraries relied on iRepertoire HTBI primers, and CDR3 regions underwent Arm-PCR. Each CDR3 protein is one row after TCRdb ran MiXCR on the multiplex PCR reads. The data show approximately 230,000 distinct CDR3 sequences, approximately 16% seen once.

The starting material was peripheral blood mononuclear cells (PBMCs), obtained at new diagnosis, from a patient treated with antithyroid drugs. The rearrangement links TRBV9 to TRBJ1-4; D is perhaps TRBD1 (6 bases). The TCR originated in a female donor with Graves disease. The CDR3, as DNA: TGTGCCAGCAGCGCCCACAGGGTTGGTGAAAAACTGTTTTTT. Its protein is CASSAHRVGEKLFF.